The sequence of this T cell receptor (beta chain) was determined in a study of CD8 T cells in ankylosing spondylitis. Findings and caveats of the study: Those disease-linked clones were CD8+; they were also relatively rare in peripheral blood. In reactive arthritis synovial fluid and blood, some motif variants had been reported before.

Via MiXCR, TCRdb re-called the 5' RACE reads, giving one row per CDR3 protein. This table has roughly 100,000 distinct CDR3 sequences, roughly 8.3% appearing once. Trimming took off 4 bases at V and 2 bases at J, with 9 bases between the two ends. The CDR3 runs to 14 residues. Germline values: CDR1 MGHDK, CDR2 SYGVNS. Notes on this clonotype: Its target is unknown.

This rearrangement joins TRBV25-1 to TRBJ2-1; maybe TRBD1 (6 bases). Input material: blood, either unsorted or a sorted T cell fraction (not recorded which). This TCR was recovered from a male donor with ankylosing spondylitis or in good health (not recorded which). The CDR3: CASSAPGAYNEQFF. The CDR3 DNA sequence: TGTGCCAGCAGTGCCCCAGGGGCCTACAATGAGCAGTTCTTC.